One and the same sample provided the 22 T cell receptor beta chains below, sequenced in a study of patients and donors after allogeneic stem cell transplantation. TCRdb independently ran MiXCR on the RT-PCR reads; one entry per CDR3 protein. The table includes 920,000 or so distinct CDR3 sequences, under 20% detected once. The material sequenced was blood, either unsorted or a sorted T cell fraction (not recorded which). The receptors shown here come from a human donor who was either an allogeneic HSCT recipient or a stem cell or donor lymphocyte infusion donor (not recorded which). It is not recorded whose cells these are; they may come from a transplant donor.

This chain joins TRBV7-9 and TRBJ2-7; 7 nucleotides align to TRBD2. Germline V gene lookup returns CDR1 SEHNR and CDR2 FQNEAQ (reference sequence). The junction had 6 bases not matched to a gene; V was cut back by 5 bases and J by 2 bases. This CDR3 contains 14 residues. The CDR3: CASSPRGDPYEQYF. In DNA form, the CDR3 reads TGTGCCAGCAGCCCCCGGGGGGACCCCTACGAGCAGTACTTC.

This clonotype was detected only a few times. The chain joins TRBV5-1 to TRBJ2-7, with 8 bases matching TRBD1. The germline gives CDR1 SGHRS, CDR2 YFSETQ. The CDR3 has 13 residues. J was trimmed by 5 bases and V by 8 bases; bases with no gene match: 9. In DNA form, the CDR3 reads TGCGCCAGTCTGAGCAAACAGGGGGACGAGCAGTACTTC. This codes for CASLSKQGDEQYF. Complete variable domain (other parts from reference TRBV5-1 and TRBJ2-7): KAGVTQTPRYLIKTRGQQVTLSCSPISGHRSVSWYQQTPGQGLQFLFEYFSETQRNKGNFPGRFSGRQFSNSRSEMNVSTLELGDSALYLCASLSKQGDEQYFGPGTRLTVT.

This rearrangement joins TRBV6-1 to TRBJ2-2; 7 bases line up with TRBD2. This CDR3 has 14 residues. V lost 6 bases and J lost 3; bases outside the gene matches: 4. The germline CDR1 and CDR2 sequences are MNHNS and SASEGT. CDR3 sequence (DNA): TGTGCCAGCAGACCGGGACTACACACCGGGGAGCTGTTTTTT. This translates into CASRPGLHTGELFF.

The chain links TRBV5-6 to TRBJ2-3; TRBD2 matches 7 bases. The CDR3 length is 15 residues. J was trimmed by 7 bases and V by 0 bases; bases with no gene match: 8. Germline CDR1 reads SGHDT; CDR2 reads YYEEEE. CDR3: CASSLVSGLRNTQYF. The CDR3 DNA reads TGTGCCAGCAGCTTGGTTAGCGGGCTTAGGAATACGCAGTATTTT.

In this sample, this clonotype turned up a few times. The V and J genes are TRBV12-3 or TRBV12-4 and TRBJ1-2, with 9 bases aligning to TRBD1. V dropped 7 bases and J dropped 6; count of bases not matched to a gene: 9. The CDR3 extends over 14 amino acids. CDR3 nucleotide sequence: TGTGCCAGCACCGAAGCGGGGACAGGGCATGGCTACACCTTC. Translated: CASTEAGTGHGYTF.

This clonotype was observed a few times. J is TRBJ2-7 and V is TRBV7-8; D unresolved. The V end lost 1 base, the J end lost 6 bases, and 13 bases lay between the germline ends. Germline CDR1 and CDR2: SGHVS and FQNEAQ. This CDR3 is built from 14 residues. The CDR3: CASSLGHARSEQYF. CDR3 bases: TGTGCCAGCAGCTTAGGCCACGCACGATCCGAGCAGTACTTC.

The J gene is TRBJ1-2, the V gene TRBV29-1; D is perhaps TRBD1 (6 bases). CDR3 length: 13 residues. Deletions cut 7 bases from V and 3 bases from J, with 15 bases between. Germline CDR1 reads SQVTM; CDR2 reads ANQGSEA. In DNA, the CDR3 is TGCAGCGCGGAGGGGGGGACGGACTATGGCTACACCTTC. Residues: CSAEGGTDYGYTF.

This clonotype occurred a few times. The J gene is TRBJ1-5, the V gene TRBV5-1; D not certain. V lost 0 bases and J 0 bases, leaving 7 bases between the germline ends. Germline V CDR1 and CDR2: SGHRS, YFSETQ. The CDR3 contains 15 residues. CDR3 sequence: CASSLEADSNQPQHF. The DNA for the CDR3 is TGCGCCAGCAGCTTGGAGGCGGATAGCAATCAGCCCCAGCATTTT.

This chain links TRBV13 with TRBJ2-2; TRBD1 agrees at 8 bases. This CDR3 comprises 17 residues. The V gene's germline CDR1 is PRHDT and CDR2 FYEKMQ (reference sequence). Losses at the gene ends were 1 base for V and 0 bases for J; bases not matched to a gene: 4. The CDR3 coding sequence is TGTGCCAGCAGCTTAGCGCAGGACAGGGCGAACACCGGGGAGCTGTTTTTT. It codes for CASSLAQDRANTGELFF. The full variable domain, its missing parts supplied by reference TRBV13 and TRBJ2-2, is AAGVIQSPRHLIKEKRETATLKCYPIPRHDTVYWYQQGPGQDPQFLISFYEKMQSDKGSIPDRFSAQQFSDYHSELNMSSLELGDSALYFCASSLAQDRANTGELFFGEGSRLTVL.

This clonotype has more than one count but fewer than ten. The V and J genes are TRBV7-2 and TRBJ2-2; 7 bases match TRBD2. Germline CDR1 reads SGHTA; CDR2 reads FQGNSA. This CDR3 is built from 14 residues. V shed 5 bases, J shed 6 bases, and the junction held 6 bases outside the gene matches. The CDR3, as DNA: TGTGCCAGCAGCCCCCGGACTAGTCCCGGGGAGCTGTTTTTT. It encodes CASSPRTSPGELFF.

This clonotype came up many times. The chain links TRBV20-1 to TRBJ2-2; 12 bases are shared with TRBD2. This CDR3 region has 15 residues. V trimming: 6 bases; J trimming: 5 bases; junction bases outside the gene matches: 7. CDR1 is DFQATT, CDR2 SNEGSKA, per germline (reference sequence). The CDR3 region is CSARTGTSGTGELFF. As DNA, the CDR3 is TGCAGTGCGAGAACCGGGACTAGCGGGACCGGGGAGCTGTTTTTT.

This clonotype was seen a handful of times. V is TRBV7-6 and J is TRBJ1-1; TRBD1 aligns across 9 bases. Germline V gives CDR1 SGHVS, CDR2 FNYEAQ. V shed 5 bases and J 7 bases; nucleotides not matched to a gene: 8. This CDR3 has 14 residues. The CDR3 DNA reads TGTGCCAGCAGCCGAGGGACAGGGTCTCTTGAAGCTTTCTTT. Its protein product is CASSRGTGSLEAFF.

This clonotype showed up just a few times. The rearrangement joins TRBV2 to TRBJ2-7; D is unresolved. Germline loops: CDR1 SNHLY, CDR2 FYNNEI. Trimming removed 8 bases at V and 3 bases at J, with 8 bases between. The CDR3 totals 11 residues. The CDR3, as DNA: TGTGCCAGCGATTTATTCTACGAGCAGTACTTC. Residues: CASDLFYEQYF.

The V call is TRBV11-2, the J call TRBJ2-2; 8 positions agree with TRBD2. With V trimmed by 2 bases and J by 6 bases, 11 bases remained unmatched. The germline V gene encodes CDR1 SGHAT and CDR2 FQNNGV. The CDR3 is made up of 17 amino acids. In nucleotides, the CDR3 is TGTGCCAGCAGCTTAAGGTTCGCGGGGGGCCCTTCCGGGGAGCTGTTTTTT. It translates to CASSLRFAGGPSGELFF.

In nucleotides, the CDR3 is TGTGCCAGCAGTCTAGGGACAGGGTTTTGGCGGGGCTCCTACAATGAGCAGTTCTTC. Translated, it gives CASSLGTGFWRGSYNEQFF. The chain combines TRBV6-2 or TRBV6-3 with TRBJ2-1; 9 bases match TRBD1. Germline CDR1 and CDR2: MNHEY and SVGEGT. The CDR3 is 19 residues long. Trimming cost V 5 bases and J 0 bases; bases outside gene matches: 14.

In this sample, this clonotype turned up a few times. The rearrangement links TRBV5-1 to TRBJ2-3; unclear D gene. The germline CDR1 and CDR2 sequences are SGHRS and YFSETQ. V was pared by 4 bases and J by 4 bases, with 10 bases between. The length of the CDR3 is 13 residues. The CDR3 here is CASSQLKPDTQYF. DNA of the CDR3: TGCGCCAGCAGCCAACTCAAACCAGATACGCAGTATTTT.

At least ten counts were recorded for this clonotype. V gene TRBV12-3 or TRBV12-4 combines with J gene TRBJ2-7; unclear D gene. Trimming left V 4 bases short and J 0 bases short, with 10 bases between. The CDR3 loop spans 14 amino acids. The CDR3 loop is CASSSSVISYEQYF. The CDR3 DNA is TGTGCCAGCAGTTCCTCGGTTATCTCCTACGAGCAGTACTTC.

This clonotype turned up a few times. The gene calls are TRBV6-1 and TRBJ2-5, with 7 bases fitting TRBD1. CDR3 length: 16 amino acids. After removal of 9 bases from V and 7 bases from J, the junction contained 20 bases not matched to a gene. CDR1 is MNHNS and CDR2 is SASEGT in the germline V gene. For the CDR3, the DNA is TGTGCCAGGAAATGGGTAGGGGGCAACTTCCATCGGACCCAGTACTTC. It encodes CARKWVGGNFHRTQYF.

The rearrangement joins TRBV4-3 to TRBJ2-2; a weak D match, TRBD2 (7 bases). This CDR3 comprises 16 residues. V dropped 6 bases and J dropped 5 bases, with 19 bases sitting between them. Germline values: CDR1 LGHNA, CDR2 YSLEER. For the CDR3, the DNA is TGCGCCAGCAGTCGGGGGGCAGGGGCAGGGACCGGGGAGCTGTTTTTT. It encodes CASSRGAGAGTGELFF.

The chain joins TRBV5-1 to TRBJ1-4; D might be TRBD1 (6 bases). In germline, CDR1 is SGHRS, CDR2 YFSETQ. The CDR3 spans 14 residues. The V end lost 4 bases, the J end lost 8 bases, and 15 bases lay between the germline ends. CDR3 protein: CASSPGTWEEKLFF. Written as DNA, the CDR3 is TGCGCCAGCAGCCCCGGGACATGGGAGGAAAAACTGTTTTTT.

This clonotype has just a few counts. This chain connects TRBV7-2 to TRBJ2-7, with D perhaps matching TRBD2 (6 bases). The CDR3 runs 15 residues. V lost 2 bases and J 2 bases, leaving 13 bases between the germline ends. In germline, CDR1 is SGHTA, CDR2 FQGNSA. CDR3 sequence (DNA): TGTGCCAGCAGCTTAACATTTGCGGGGACCTACGAGCAGTACTTC. Its protein product is CASSLTFAGTYEQYF.

V is TRBV11-2 and J is TRBJ1-5; TRBD1 agrees at 9 bases. The CDR3 length is 19 residues. The V and J ends lost 0 bases and 2 bases, in that order; junction bases with no gene match: 11. Germline CDR1 reads SGHAT; CDR2 reads FQNNGV. The CDR3 DNA reads TGTGCCAGCAGCTTAGATGCGTTAGGGACAGGGAACGGCAATCAGCCCCAGCATTTT. It is translated as CASSLDALGTGNGNQPQHF.